Listed below are T cell receptor beta chains from one sample, sequenced in a study of identical twins. Each CDR3 protein gets one entry after TCRdb re-called the 5' RACE reads with MiXCR. The sample lists about 890,000 distinct CDR3 sequences, approximately 13% occurring once. Separately, the same data were catalogued under a study of yellow fever vaccine responses in identical twins.

Material: PBMCs. The origin of the receptors is a woman aged 18-30 years in good health. Each CDR3 is given with its conserved first and last residue. D genes are given only for firm matches. Some rows mark clone size as missing; the rest say once, few, many or name a class of expanded clone.

DNA: TGTGCCAGCTGGCAGGGCTCGGGGTTTGATGAGCAGTTCTTC
CDR3: CASWQGSGFDEQFF
V: TRBV18
D: -
size: -
J: TRBJ2-1

DNA: TGCGCCAGCTCAGAGACGGGAGAACCAAATGAGCAGTTCTTC
CDR3: CASSETGEPNEQFF
V: TRBV5-1
D: -
size: few
J: TRBJ2-1

DNA: TGTGCCATCCTGGGACAAGCAGGGGCCAACGTCCTGACTTTC
CDR3: CAILGQAGANVLTF
V: TRBV10-3
D: -
size: -
J: TRBJ2-6

DNA: TGTGCCAGCTCACCTCGATCTCCGGGACTAGCGAACTACAATGAGCAGTTCTTC
CDR3: CASSPRSPGLANYNEQFF
V: TRBV18
D: TRBD2
size: -
J: TRBJ2-1

DNA: TGTGCCAGCAGCTCCCGGCCCGGGTTTAACACTGAAGCTTTCTTT
CDR3: CASSSRPGFNTEAFF
V: TRBV9
D: -
size: -
J: TRBJ1-1

DNA: TGTGCCAGCAGCTGGGCGGAGGACAGATACTACCAAGAGACCCAGTACTTC
CDR3: CASSWAEDRYYQETQYF
V: TRBV5-5
D: -
size: few
J: TRBJ2-5

DNA: TGCGCCAGCAGCTTGGAACGGAACACAGATACGCAGTATTTT
CDR3: CASSLERNTDTQYF
V: TRBV5-1
D: -
size: -
J: TRBJ2-3

DNA: TGTGCCAGCCTCGGAATCACGGGACAGGGATATGGCTACACCTTC
CDR3: CASLGITGQGYGYTF
V: TRBV6-1
D: TRBD1
size: few
J: TRBJ1-2

DNA: TGTGCCAGCAGACAGGGTTTAGACACTGAAGCTTTCTTT
CDR3: CASRQGLDTEAFF
V: TRBV12-3/TRBV12-4
D: -
size: -
J: TRBJ1-1

DNA: TGTGCCAGCAGTTACCGAATCGAAAATCAGCCCCAGCATTTT
CDR3: CASSYRIENQPQHF
V: TRBV6-5
D: -
size: few
J: TRBJ1-5

DNA: TGTGCCAGCTCACCGGGGGATGAGACCCAGTACTTC
CDR3: CASSPGDETQYF
V: TRBV18
D: -
size: -
J: TRBJ2-5

DNA: TGTGCCACCAGTGATACCACGGGACAGGGGGCCTACAATGAGCAGTTCTTC
CDR3: CATSDTTGQGAYNEQFF
V: TRBV24-1
D: TRBD1
size: many
J: TRBJ2-1

DNA: TGTGCCAGCAGTCAGGGACACTATGGCTACACCTTC
CDR3: CASSQGHYGYTF
V: TRBV12-3/TRBV12-4
D: -
size: few
J: TRBJ1-2

DNA: TGCGCCAGCAGTGATCCTAGCGGCTCGCCGGATACGCAGTATTTT
CDR3: CASSDPSGSPDTQYF
V: TRBV10-1
D: TRBD2
size: many
J: TRBJ2-3

DNA: TGCAGTGCTAGCGCCCGCGACAGGGGTCGGGGATACGAGCAGTACTTC
CDR3: CSASARDRGRGYEQYF
V: TRBV20-1
D: TRBD1
size: few
J: TRBJ2-7

DNA: TGCGCCAGCAGCATCGACAGAGGAAACGAAAAACTGTTTTTT
CDR3: CASSIDRGNEKLFF
V: TRBV5-1
D: -
size: few
J: TRBJ1-4

DNA: TGTGCCAGCAGCTTATGGGGTAGTATAAGGACAGGGTTTCCCCCGGGTCTCGAGACCCAGTACTTC
CDR3: CASSLWGSIRTGFPPGLETQYF
V: TRBV7-2
D: TRBD1
size: -
J: TRBJ2-5

DNA: TGCAGTGCTAGTGACACTCTCCCCGATTTT
CDR3: CSASDTLPDF
V: TRBV20-1
D: -
size: few
J: TRBJ2-3

DNA: TGTGCCAGCAGCGACCCCCCGGATGAGCAGTTCTTC
CDR3: CASSDPPDEQFF
V: TRBV9
D: -
size: many
J: TRBJ2-1

DNA: TGTGCCAGCAGCCAAGATATGGGCTCAGCTAACTATGGCTACACCTTC
CDR3: CASSQDMGSANYGYTF
V: TRBV3-1
D: -
size: -
J: TRBJ1-2

DNA: TGTGCCAGCTCACCATGGGGGAACACAGATACGCAGTATTTT
CDR3: CASSPWGNTDTQYF
V: TRBV18
D: -
size: few
J: TRBJ2-3

DNA: TGCAGTGCTTATACAGCGACAGACTACAATGAGCAGTTCTTC
CDR3: CSAYTATDYNEQFF
V: TRBV20-1
D: -
size: -
J: TRBJ2-1

DNA: TGTGCCACCAGAGAGGGGCGGACCGACAATGAGCAGTTCTTC
CDR3: CATREGRTDNEQFF
V: TRBV15
D: -
size: -
J: TRBJ2-1

DNA: TGTGCCAGCTCACCTACACTCATGAACACTGAAGCTTTCTTT
CDR3: CASSPTLMNTEAFF
V: TRBV18
D: -
size: -
J: TRBJ1-1

DNA: TGTGCCATCAGTGAGAATCCAGCCACCTATGAAGCTTTCTTT
CDR3: CAISENPATYEAFF
V: TRBV10-3
D: -
size: few
J: TRBJ1-1

DNA: TGTGCCAGCAGCCGTGCCCAGGATGGTGATGGCTACACCTTC
CDR3: CASSRAQDGDGYTF
V: TRBV9
D: -
size: few
J: TRBJ1-2

DNA: TGTGCCAGCAGCCCTGAATGGATCACAGATACGCAGTATTTT
CDR3: CASSPEWITDTQYF
V: TRBV3-1
D: -
size: few
J: TRBJ2-3

DNA: TGTGCCAGCAGCTACAATGCCCAGAGCAGGATCGGAGATAAGGGTGAGCAGTTCTTC
CDR3: CASSYNAQSRIGDKGEQFF
V: TRBV11-2
D: -
size: many
J: TRBJ2-1

DNA: TGCGCCAGCAGCTTTACGACAGGGCCTGGAAACACCATATATTTT
CDR3: CASSFTTGPGNTIYF
V: TRBV5-1
D: TRBD1
size: -
J: TRBJ1-3

DNA: TGTGCTAGTGGTTTGCCCGCCGGGGGGTACAATGAGCAGTTCTTC
CDR3: CASGLPAGGYNEQFF
V: TRBV12-5
D: TRBD2
size: few
J: TRBJ2-1

DNA: TGTGCCAGCAGTCCCGGGGGGGGCGGACAGCCCCAGCATTTT
CDR3: CASSPGGGGQPQHF
V: TRBV6-2/TRBV6-3
D: -
size: many
J: TRBJ1-5

DNA: TGCAGCGTTAGGACAGATACGCAGTATTTT
CDR3: CSVRTDTQYF
V: TRBV29-1
D: -
size: -
J: TRBJ2-3

DNA: TGTGCCAGCAGCCCTGGGACAGGTGCCTCCTACGAGCAGTACTTC
CDR3: CASSPGTGASYEQYF
V: TRBV7-9
D: TRBD1
size: many
J: TRBJ2-7

DNA: TGTGCCATCAGTGAGTCCACCGGGACTGTCACAGATACGCAGTATTTT
CDR3: CAISESTGTVTDTQYF
V: TRBV10-3
D: -
size: few
J: TRBJ2-3

DNA: TGTGCCAGCAGTCCTCTCTTGGAGGGTAGAGATACGCAGTATTTT
CDR3: CASSPLLEGRDTQYF
V: TRBV12-3/TRBV12-4
D: -
size: few
J: TRBJ2-3

DNA: TGCGCCAGCAGCTTGCTGGCAGAAAACTATGGCTACACCTTC
CDR3: CASSLLAENYGYTF
V: TRBV5-1
D: -
size: -
J: TRBJ1-2

DNA: TGCAGCGTTGAGACAGGGATGCGGAATGAGCAGTTCTTC
CDR3: CSVETGMRNEQFF
V: TRBV29-1
D: TRBD1
size: -
J: TRBJ2-1

DNA: TGTGCCAGCAGCGGTCCGGCGGTAGGGGGAAGGACCGGGGAGCTGTTTTTT
CDR3: CASSGPAVGGRTGELFF
V: TRBV9
D: -
size: few
J: TRBJ2-2

DNA: TGTGCCACCAGTGAAGGGACAGGGACAAACGAGCAGTACTTC
CDR3: CATSEGTGTNEQYF
V: TRBV24-1
D: TRBD1
size: few
J: TRBJ2-7

DNA: TGTGCCAGCAGTTTTCCTAGCGGTTCCTACAATGAGCAGTTCTTC
CDR3: CASSFPSGSYNEQFF
V: TRBV28
D: TRBD2
size: few
J: TRBJ2-1

DNA: TGTGCCAGCAGTTACCGCGACGGGGGGTATGGCTACACCTTC
CDR3: CASSYRDGGYGYTF
V: TRBV6-5
D: -
size: few
J: TRBJ1-2

DNA: TGTGCCAGCAGCTTGGCGACAGGGTCAGCCAGTGAAGGGCCCCAGCATTTT
CDR3: CASSLATGSASEGPQHF
V: TRBV5-8
D: TRBD1
size: few
J: TRBJ1-5

DNA: TGTGCCAGCAGCCAAGCCCCCCGGAGCCTCACAGATACGCAGTATTTT
CDR3: CASSQAPRSLTDTQYF
V: TRBV3-1
D: -
size: -
J: TRBJ2-3

DNA: TGTGCCAGCAGCGAACAGAACTACAGGGAAGAGACCCAGTACTTC
CDR3: CASSEQNYREETQYF
V: TRBV11-3
D: -
size: -
J: TRBJ2-5